This T cell receptor beta chain was profiled in a study of CD8+CD57+ T cells in acquired aplastic anemia. Overall study: Isolated CD4+ and CD8+ cells, once sorted, yielded DNA averaging around 2.9 ug.

An expansion of CD8+CD57+ cells by flow cytometry had been shown in patients chosen for sequencing. TCR beta VDJ combinations and CDR3 sequences were profiled from genomic DNA. Each CDR3 protein gets one entry after TCRdb re-called the reads with MiXCR. The sample records over 150,000 distinct CDR3 sequences, roughly 65% being singletons. Study-wide results and caveats: Patients and controls turned out to have 25 to 35 CD8+ CDR3 sequences in common.

The CDR3 sequence is 18 residues long. Losses at the gene ends were 4 bases for V and 3 bases for J; bases not matched to a gene: 15. CDR1 and CDR2 (germline): SGHDT, YYEEEE. A note on this clonotype: Its specificity is unknown.

Sequencing was done on a sample of sorted CD4+, CD8+, or CD8+CD57+ T cells (not recorded which) from PBMCs. The gene calls are TRBV5-6 and TRBJ2-3, with 9 bases aligning to TRBD1. The receptor was isolated from a human donor with aplastic anemia. The CDR3 spells CASSPPWTGVISTDTQYF. The CDR3, as DNA: TGTGCCAGCAGCCCACCCTGGACAGGGGTTATCAGTACAGATACGCAGTATTTT.